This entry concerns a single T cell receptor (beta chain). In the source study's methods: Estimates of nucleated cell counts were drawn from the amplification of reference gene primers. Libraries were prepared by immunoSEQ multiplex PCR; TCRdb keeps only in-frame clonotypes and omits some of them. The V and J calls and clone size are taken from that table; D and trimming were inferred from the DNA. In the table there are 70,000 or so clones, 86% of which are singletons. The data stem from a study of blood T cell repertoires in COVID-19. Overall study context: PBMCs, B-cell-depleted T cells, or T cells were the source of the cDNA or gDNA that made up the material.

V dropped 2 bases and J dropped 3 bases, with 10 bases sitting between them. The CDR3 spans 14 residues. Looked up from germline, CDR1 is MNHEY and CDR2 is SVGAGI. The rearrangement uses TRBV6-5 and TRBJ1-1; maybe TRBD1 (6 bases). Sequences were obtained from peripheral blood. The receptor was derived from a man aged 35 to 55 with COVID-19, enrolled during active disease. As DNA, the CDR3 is TGTGCCAGCAGTTACAGGGCAGGGGACACTGAAGCTTTCTTT. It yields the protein CASSYRAGDTEAFF.